These 27 T cell receptor beta chains originate from one sample sequenced in a study of shared clonotypes between healthy human individuals. Naive CD8 cells lacked CD45RO, underwent positive selection for CCR7 and left out terminally differentiated effector memory CD45RA+ cells. The table came from immunoSEQ multiplex PCR; TCRdb's copy has only in-frame clones and leaves some out. The repertoire includes about 2 million clones, 85% to 95% of them detected once, and 0.85% to 1.3% sits in the top ten. Input material: naive CD8+ T cells sorted from blood. All receptors come from a man younger than 30 in good health.

This chain joins TRBV6-6 and TRBJ1-1; D remains unclear. The CDR3 has 12 residues. Looked up from germline, CDR1 is MNHNY and CDR2 is SVGAGI (reference sequence). V was pared by 2 bases and J by 5 bases, with 6 bases between. CDR3 bases: TGTGCCAGCAGTTACCGGGAGACTGAAGCTTTCTTT. It is translated as CASSYRETEAFF.

This clone was seen only once. Within the sample, other DNA sequences also encode this same CDR3. The chain has TRBV29-1 and TRBJ2-7, with 9 bases fitting TRBD2. CDR1 SQVTM and CDR2 ANQGSEA come from the germline V gene. CDR3 size: 14 residues. J gave up 2 bases and V 6 bases, and 8 bases lay outside the gene matches. The CDR3 sequence is CSVETSGHTYEQYF. The CDR3 region has the DNA TGCAGCGTAGAGACTAGCGGCCATACCTACGAGCAGTACTTC.

In regard to this clone: Other DNA sequences from this sample encode an identical CDR3 as well. The V and J genes are TRBV7-9 and TRBJ2-5; D not certain. V shed 1 base and J shed 0 bases, with 3 bases lying between them. CDR1 SEHNR and CDR2 FQNEAQ come from the germline V gene (reference sequence). The length of the CDR3 is 13 residues. The CDR3 here is CASSLEDQETQYF. CDR3 DNA sequence: TGTGCCAGCAGCTTAGAAGACCAAGAGACCCAGTACTTC.

V gene TRBV7-9 combines with J gene TRBJ2-7, with D perhaps being TRBD1 or TRBD2 (5 bases each). Germline loops: CDR1 SEHNR, CDR2 FQNEAQ (reference sequence). Trimming left V 5 bases short and J 6 bases short, with 14 bases between. CDR3 length: 13 amino acids. CDR3 protein: CASSTNRDGEQYF. In DNA, the CDR3 is TGTGCCAGCAGCACAAACCGGGACGGCGAGCAGTACTTC. Full variable domain (remainder filled in from reference TRBV7-9 and TRBJ2-7): DTGVSQNPRHKITKRGQNVTFRCDPISEHNRLYWYRQTLGQGPEFLTYFQNEAQLEKSRLLSDRFSAERPKGSFSTLEIQRTEQGDSAMYLCASSTNRDGEQYFGPGTRLTVT.

The V and J genes are TRBV21-1 and TRBJ1-1. TRBV21-1 is a pseudogene locus. The CDR3 length is 17 residues. The chain's CDR3 is CASSTKGSSTRHTEAFF. The CDR3 DNA sequence: TGTGCCAGCAGCACAAAGGGCTCCTCCACCCGGCACACTGAAGCTTTCTTT.

The chain carries TRBV27 and TRBJ2-3; TRBD2 agrees at 13 bases. Germline assignment: CDR1 MNHEY and CDR2 SMNVEV (reference sequence). This CDR3 spans 15 amino acids. J was trimmed by 2 bases and V by 5 bases; bases with no gene match: 1. CDR3 bases: TGTGCCAGCAGTGGACTAGCGGGGGCCACAGATACGCAGTATTTT. Its translation is CASSGLAGATDTQYF.

On this clone: The sample has other DNA sequences that encode this CDR3 too. The V and J genes are TRBV6-5 and TRBJ2-1; D uncertain. Deletions cut 3 bases from V and 1 base from J, with 7 bases between. The CDR3 totals 14 residues. Germline CDR1 reads MNHEY; CDR2 reads SVGAGI. The CDR3 loop reads CASSYSGSYNEQFF. CDR3 bases: TGTGCCAGCAGTTATTCCGGGTCCTACAATGAGCAGTTCTTC.

The rearrangement uses TRBV5-4 and TRBJ2-2; 11 bases align to TRBD1. This CDR3 is 14 amino acids long. CDR1 and CDR2 from the germline V gene are SGHNT and YYREEE (reference sequence). Trimming took 7 bases from V and 7 from J; bases not matched to a gene: 6. CDR3 nucleotides: TGTGCCAGCGCCGGACAGGGGGCTATCGGGGAGCTGTTTTTT. Its translation is CASAGQGAIGELFF.

The chain recombines TRBV29-1 with TRBJ2-7; D could derive from TRBD1 or TRBD2 (5 bases each). This CDR3 comprises 13 residues. The germline gives CDR1 SQVTM, CDR2 ANQGSEA. Trimming took 4 bases from V and 3 from J, leaving 13 bases between them. CDR3 sequence: CSVGGERYYEQYF. The DNA for the CDR3 is TGCAGCGTTGGAGGGGAGAGATACTACGAGCAGTACTTC.

The chain carries TRBV5-1 and TRBJ1-1; D is uncertain. V was clipped by 0 bases and J by 1 base, with 10 bases between them. Germline V CDR1 and CDR2: SGHRS, YFSETQ. This CDR3 comprises 15 residues. DNA of the CDR3: TGCGCCAGCAGCTTGGCCGTATTCGCGAACACTGAAGCTTTCTTT. Encoded protein: CASSLAVFANTEAFF.

The gene calls are TRBV7-9 and TRBJ2-1; TRBD2 matches at 10 bases. The germline gives CDR1 SEHNR, CDR2 FQNEAQ (reference sequence). This CDR3 spans 16 amino acids. V shed 5 bases and J 6 bases; nucleotides not matched to a gene: 10. Here the CDR3 DNA reads TGTGCCAGCAGCGATTCTCTGGGACTAGCGCCCAATGAGCAGTTCTTC. Translation gives CASSDSLGLAPNEQFF.

The chain combines TRBV29-1 with TRBJ2-2; no firm D call. Germline-derived CDR1 and CDR2 are SQVTM and ANQGSEA. Trimming left V 7 bases short and J 1 base short, with 4 bases between. This CDR3 has 11 residues. Written as DNA, the CDR3 is TGCAGCGCACTGAACACCGGGGAGCTGTTTTTT. Its translation is CSALNTGELFF.

The rearrangement uses TRBV6-1 and TRBJ2-1; D is undetermined. This CDR3 contains 13 residues. The germline V gene encodes CDR1 MNHNS and CDR2 SASEGT. CDR3 nucleotides: TGTGCGAGTACATTATCCCCCGACAATGAGCAGTTCTTC. Translated, it gives CASTLSPDNEQFF.

The DNA for the CDR3 is TGTGCCAGTGATAGCGGGGGGACCGGGGAGCTGTTTTTT. It specifies CASDSGGTGELFF. The rearrangement uses TRBV19 and TRBJ2-2; 10 positions agree with TRBD2. J lost 5 bases, V lost 8 bases, and 2 bases had no gene match. The CDR3 loop spans 13 amino acids. Germline-derived CDR1 and CDR2 are LNHDA and SQIVND (reference sequence).

The V and J genes are TRBV7-6 and TRBJ2-1; 9 bases agree with TRBD2. The germline CDR1 and CDR2 sequences are SGHVS and FNYEAQ. The J segment lost 6 bases and the V segment lost 3 bases, leaving 12 bases of the junction unmatched. This CDR3 is 17 amino acids long. In nucleotides, the CDR3 is TGTGCCAGCAGCTTCCCTCGGCTAGCGGGAATCTGCAATGAGCAGTTCTTC. Protein: CASSFPRLAGICNEQFF.

The gene calls are TRBV6-6 and TRBJ1-6; the D is unclear. Germline values: CDR1 MNHNY, CDR2 SVGAGI (reference sequence). Trimming stripped 6 bases from V and 10 bases from J, with 13 bases between. The CDR3 consists of 13 residues. CDR3 region: CASSPIGGSPLHF. The CDR3 DNA follows: TGTGCCAGCAGCCCCATAGGTGGGTCACCCCTCCACTTT.

The J gene is TRBJ2-1, the V gene TRBV7-9; 12 bases line up with TRBD2. The CDR3 has 16 amino acids. V was pared by 5 bases and J by 6 bases, with 8 bases of the junction left unmatched. Germline V CDR1 and CDR2: SEHNR, FQNEAQ (reference sequence). CDR3 DNA sequence: TGTGCCAGCAGCCCAACCCTAGCGGGGGGGGTCAATGAGCAGTTCTTC. Protein: CASSPTLAGGVNEQFF.

There are a few counts of this clone. The chain links TRBV4-1 to TRBJ1-6; no clear D gene. CDR3 length: 13 residues. Germline CDR1 and CDR2: MGHRA and YSYEKL. V lost 1 base and J lost 10, with 8 bases in between. This CDR3 is CASSQGDGSPLHF. CDR3 in DNA: TGCGCCAGCAGCCAAGGCGATGGATCACCCCTCCACTTT.

This clone has just one count. This chain links TRBV4-3 with TRBJ1-5; D unresolved. Germline assignment: CDR1 LGHNA and CDR2 YSLEER. With 0 bases removed from V and 2 bases from J, the gap between germline ends came to 8 bases. This CDR3 comprises 15 residues. DNA for the CDR3: TGCGCCAGCAGCCAAGATCCGGCGGGCAATCAGCCCCAGCATTTT. Its protein product is CASSQDPAGNQPQHF.

This clone was seen only once. This chain uses TRBV7-9 with TRBJ2-1; D is undetermined. Germline V gene sequence: CDR1 SEHNR, CDR2 FQNEAQ (reference sequence). CDR3 length equals 16 residues. Between the trimmed V and J ends, which lost 7 bases and 15 bases, there was a span of 31 bases. The CDR3 region has the DNA TGTGCCAGCACCGTCTCCATGGGATCGAACTACACTTATCGGTTCTTC. Its protein product is CASTVSMGSNYTYRFF.

The rearrangement uses TRBV19 and TRBJ2-3; D gene unclear. The CDR3 is made up of 14 amino acids. The germline V and J ends were trimmed by 5 bases and 3 bases, with 12 bases remaining between them. Germline-derived CDR1 and CDR2 are LNHDA and SQIVND (reference sequence). CDR3 in DNA: TGTGCCAGTAGTCCGGCAGAAGATACAGATACGCAGTATTTT. Its protein product is CASSPAEDTDTQYF.

CDR3 loop: CASSKQGGGETQYF. Here the CDR3 DNA reads TGTGCCAGCAGCAAACAGGGTGGGGGAGAGACCCAGTACTTC. The chain joins TRBV6-5 to TRBJ2-5, with a tentative D call TRBD1 (6 bases). Germline CDR1 and CDR2: MNHEY and SVGAGI. Trimming removed 6 bases from V and 4 bases from J, with 15 bases in between. CDR3 length: 14 amino acids.

This chain links TRBV29-1 with TRBJ1-1; TRBD1 aligns across 8 bases. J was trimmed by 2 bases and V by 5 bases; bases with no gene match: 7. Germline lookup yields CDR1 SQVTM and CDR2 ANQGSEA. This CDR3 contains 14 residues. The CDR3 nucleotides are TGCAGCGTTTGGCAGGGGGCTTCAAACACTGAAGCTTTCTTT. Amino acid sequence: CSVWQGASNTEAFF.

The chain employs TRBV19 and TRBJ2-1, with D perhaps matching TRBD1 (7 bases). Trimming left V 3 bases short and J 9 bases short, with 12 bases between. Germline CDR1 is LNHDA and CDR2 is SQIVND (reference sequence). CDR3 length equals 13 residues. The CDR3 sequence is CASSIRGAGEQFF. Written as DNA, the CDR3 is TGTGCCAGTAGTATCAGGGGGGCTGGTGAGCAGTTCTTC. Looking up the rest from reference TRBV19 and TRBJ2-1 gives the full variable domain: DGGITQSPKYLFRKEGQNVTLSCEQNLNHDAMYWYRQDPGQGLRLIYYSQIVNDFQKGDIAEGYSVSREKKESFPLTVTSAQKNPTAFYLCASSIRGAGEQFFGPGTRLTVL.

The V call is TRBV5-6, the J call TRBJ2-7; D not certain. CDR1 is SGHDT, CDR2 YYEEEE, per germline. The CDR3 totals 13 residues. V was shortened by 0 bases and J by 9 bases, with 13 bases between the two germline ends. This CDR3 reads CASSLGTITGQYF. The CDR3 DNA is TGTGCCAGCAGCTTGGGGACCATTACTGGGCAGTACTTC.

The chain links TRBV4-3 to TRBJ2-5; D possibly matches TRBD1 or TRBD2 (5 bases each). CDR1 LGHNA and CDR2 YSLEER come from the germline V gene. V lost 1 base and J 1 base, leaving 13 bases between the germline ends. The CDR3 has 16 amino acids. The CDR3 here is CASSQGRGVSQETQYF. The CDR3 DNA reads TGCGCCAGCAGCCAAGGCCGAGGGGTGTCCCAAGAGACCCAGTACTTC.

Comment on this clone: The sample carries other DNA sequences with the same CDR3. V is TRBV6-5 and J is TRBJ2-7; D possibly corresponds to TRBD2 (6 bases). Trimming shortened V by 4 bases and J by 1 base, and 8 bases separated the two germline ends. Germline V lookup: CDR1 MNHEY, CDR2 SVGAGI. The CDR3 is made up of 13 amino acids. The DNA for the CDR3 is TGTGCCAGCAGTTTCGGGGGATCCTACGAGCAGTACTTC. The encoded protein is CASSFGGSYEQYF.